This T cell receptor (beta chain) was sequenced for a study of blood T cell repertoires in COVID-19. Background on the study: Spain, Italy and the United States supplied samples that represented acute and convalescent COVID-19.

Assay used: immunoSEQ multiplex PCR; TCRdb lists only in-frame clones, some missing. This sample has under 95,000 clones; 65% to 85% occur once, and the top ten carry 25% to 30%. The germline V gene encodes CDR1 SGHNT and CDR2 YYREEE (reference sequence). The CDR3 totals 16 residues. The ends lost 4 bases at V and 7 bases at J; junction bases unmatched: 11. This clone showed up just once. This chain joins TRBV5-4 and TRBJ1-4, with 9 bases aligning to TRBD1. The source of this sequence is a woman of 80 years or more with acute or convalescent COVID-19. The sample was peripheral blood. DNA for the CDR3: TGTGCCAGCAGCCCCCTGCCGGGACAGGGTAGTGAAAAACTGTTTTTT. It is translated as CASSPLPGQGSEKLFF.